This T cell receptor beta chain was obtained from a study of T cell responses to AZD1222 COVID-19 vaccine. Whole-study results and caveats: Repertoire samples came only from after the peak T cell response. Distributed over spike, vaccine-associated CD4 TCRs predominated at 160-218 and 743-854. It should be noted that donors were predominantly white British and more often female, and clonal diversity was possibly underestimated.

Profiling relied on immunoSEQ multiplex PCR, and the TCRdb table lists in-frame clones only, not all of them. The table records tens of thousands of clones, roughly 88% of them present only once. This CDR3 region has 12 residues. CDR1 and CDR2 (germline): MDHEN, SYDVKM. V lost 10 bases and J lost 4, with 13 bases in between. As for this clone: Its antigen is undetermined.

Here the sequenced sample was peripheral blood, taken on day 0 of AZD1222 vaccination. The rearrangement joins TRBV28 to TRBJ1-1; D not resolved. This TCR came from an adult in good health. The CDR3 nucleotides are TGTGCCATCATACTCGGGAGCACTGAAGCTTTCTTT. It codes for CAIILGSTEAFF.